This T cell receptor (beta chain) was sequenced for a study of prognosis after radiotherapy for stage I lung cancer. Across the study: Stage I non-small cell lung cancer patients, who were enrolled in Nanjing, China, joined the cohort between April 2018 and January 2019. Distant metastases arose in several patients, median about seven months post-radiotherapy; over 12 had no significant progression. Roughly 11 patients' tumors were adenocarcinoma, and roughly 7 patients' tumors were squamous cell carcinoma.

The authors amplified TCR beta CDR3 from genomic DNA using two-round multiplex PCR. The first round of PCR was done with primers that matched each TRBV and TRBJ gene. TCRdb reprocessed the multiplex PCR reads with MiXCR, giving one entry per CDR3 protein. The table records about 22,000 distinct CDR3 sequences, roughly 40% of them present only once. This clonotype was detected ten times or more. V was pared by 2 bases and J by 5 bases, with 11 bases of the junction left unmatched. The CDR3 extends over 19 amino acids. Germline V gene lookup returns CDR1 KGHDR and CDR2 SFDVKD. The source was PBMCs, collected before or after stereotactic body radiation therapy (not recorded which). The rearrangement joins TRBV24-1 to TRBJ2-2, with 12 bases lining up with TRBD1. The receptor's source is a donor over 45 with non-small cell lung cancer. CDR3 amino acids: CATSDSSSPGQGATGELFF. The DNA of the CDR3 is TGTGCCACCAGTGATTCTTCCTCGCCGGGACAGGGGGCGACCGGGGAGCTGTTTTTT.